This T cell receptor (beta chain) is from a study of cytomegalovirus exposure and HLA in healthy donors. PCR used 60 Vbeta primers and 13 Jbeta primers. Clones were read by immunoSEQ multiplex PCR, and TCRdb kept only the in-frame ones, dropping some. The sample records about 100,000 clones, more than 65% being singletons. With V trimmed by 6 bases and J by 8 bases, 10 bases remained unmatched. Germline V gene lookup returns CDR1 SNHLY and CDR2 FYNNEI. This CDR3 is built from 14 residues. V is TRBV2 and J is TRBJ2-1; 7 positions match TRBD1. The TCR originated in a woman under 30 in good health and CMV-seropositive. The specimen was PBMCs. This CDR3 reads CASRAGTVTDEQFF. Written as DNA, the CDR3 is TGTGCCAGCAGGGCCGGGACAGTTACCGATGAGCAGTTCTTC.